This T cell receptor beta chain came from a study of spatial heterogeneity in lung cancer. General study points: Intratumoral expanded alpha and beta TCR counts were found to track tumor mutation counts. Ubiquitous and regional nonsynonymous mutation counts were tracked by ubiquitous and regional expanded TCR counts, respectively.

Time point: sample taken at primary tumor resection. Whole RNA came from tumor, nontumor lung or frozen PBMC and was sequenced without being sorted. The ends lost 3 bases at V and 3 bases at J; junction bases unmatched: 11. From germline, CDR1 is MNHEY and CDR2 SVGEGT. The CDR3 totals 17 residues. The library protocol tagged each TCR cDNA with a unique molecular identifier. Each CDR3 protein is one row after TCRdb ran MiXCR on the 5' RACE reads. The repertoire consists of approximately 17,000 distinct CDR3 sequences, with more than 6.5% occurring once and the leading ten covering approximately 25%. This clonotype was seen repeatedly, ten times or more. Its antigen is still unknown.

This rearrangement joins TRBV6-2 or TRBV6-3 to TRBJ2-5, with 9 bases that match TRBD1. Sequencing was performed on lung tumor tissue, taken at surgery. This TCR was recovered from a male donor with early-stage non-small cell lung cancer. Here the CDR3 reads CASSYYQGTGTEETQYF. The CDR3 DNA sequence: TGTGCCAGCAGTTATTATCAGGGGACAGGGACTGAAGAGACCCAGTACTTC.